This passage covers 11 T cell receptor beta chains from one sample sequenced in a study of T cell changes during pregnancy in multiple sclerosis. Here immunoSEQ multiplex PCR was the method, and the copy in TCRdb shows in-frame clones only, minus some. In the table there are about 59,000 clones, roughly 94% of which are singletons. The starting material was CD8+ T cells from peripheral blood mononuclear cells, obtained after pregnancy. The receptors were sampled from a female donor with multiple sclerosis, enrolled in a pregnancy study.

The J gene is TRBJ2-3, the V gene TRBV28, with 7 bases fitting TRBD1. The germline gives CDR1 MDHEN, CDR2 SYDVKM. CDR3 length: 15 residues. The J segment lost 0 bases and the V segment lost 4 bases, leaving 4 bases of the junction unmatched. The CDR3 loop reads CASSSLRGSTDTQYF. In DNA form, the CDR3 reads TGTGCCAGCAGTTCCCTCAGGGGGAGCACAGATACGCAGTATTTT.

The chain combines TRBV9 with TRBJ2-1; D is possibly TRBD1 (7 bases). Looked up from germline, CDR1 is SGDLS and CDR2 is YYNGEE. This CDR3 is built from 14 residues. The germline V and J ends were trimmed by 4 bases and 5 bases, with 13 bases remaining between them. This chain's CDR3 is CASSPGDRNNEQFF. The CDR3 DNA follows: TGTGCCAGCAGCCCGGGGGACAGAAACAATGAGCAGTTCTTC.

The chain employs TRBV5-1 and TRBJ2-2; TRBD2 aligns across 11 bases. This CDR3 has 16 residues. Germline trimming cut 5 bases from V and 0 bases from J; bases unmatched to any gene: 3. Germline CDR1 reads SGHRS; CDR2 reads YFSETQ. The CDR3 coding sequence is TGCGCCAGCAGAGGGACTAGCGGAACGAACACCGGGGAGCTGTTTTTT. Protein: CASRGTSGTNTGELFF.

The chain is built from TRBV19 and TRBJ1-1; TRBD1 might be the D (5 bases). Germline V gene lookup returns CDR1 LNHDA and CDR2 SQIVND (reference sequence). There are 13 residues in the CDR3. The ends were cut back, 8 bases at V and 3 bases at J, with 13 bases in the middle. The CDR3 DNA reads as TGTGCCAGTCAGGGATCGTGGGACACTGAAGCTTTCTTT. Its protein is CASQGSWDTEAFF.

This clone was seen a single time. This chain connects TRBV7-9 to TRBJ2-1; 9 nucleotides align to TRBD1. V dropped 5 bases and J dropped 8; count of bases not matched to a gene: 10. The CDR3 spans 15 residues. Germline CDR1 reads SEHNR; CDR2 reads FQNEAQ (reference sequence). DNA of the CDR3: TGTGCCAGCAGCCCCGGGACAGGGTCGGGCTATGAGCAGTTCTTC. It codes for CASSPGTGSGYEQFF.

The J gene is TRBJ2-7, the V gene TRBV27; TRBD1 matches at 9 bases. Per the germline V gene, CDR1 is MNHEY and CDR2 is SMNVEV (reference sequence). V lost 4 bases, J lost 4 bases, and 8 bases stayed unmatched. The CDR3 contains 15 residues. The CDR3 DNA is TGTGCCAGCAGTTCTCGGACAGGGGAAGGGTACGAGCAGTACTTC. It yields the protein CASSSRTGEGYEQYF.

This clone was seen just once. J is TRBJ1-4 and V is TRBV28; D is ambiguous. CDR1 MDHEN and CDR2 SYDVKM come from the germline V gene. This CDR3 comprises 13 residues. Trimming cost V 4 bases and J 6 bases, with 9 bases left between them. The CDR3 sequence: CASSSGNYEKLFF. CDR3 DNA sequence: TGTGCCAGCAGTTCCGGGAATTATGAAAAACTGTTTTTT.

This clone was observed once. The chain is built from TRBV19 and TRBJ1-2, with 9 bases lining up with TRBD1. The junction had 8 bases not matched to a gene; V was cut back by 7 bases and J by 5 bases. CDR3 length: 14 amino acids. Per germline, CDR1 LNHDA and CDR2 SQIVND (reference sequence). The CDR3 sequence: CASTGTGILYGYTF. The CDR3 DNA sequence: TGTGCCAGTACCGGGACAGGGATATTATATGGCTACACCTTC.

The chain uses TRBV7-9 and TRBJ1-1, with TRBD1 matching over 10 bases. Germline-derived CDR1 and CDR2 are SEHNR and FQNEAQ (reference sequence). The CDR3 is made up of 13 amino acids. V trimming: 1 base; J trimming: 11 bases; junction bases outside the gene matches: 4. DNA for the CDR3: TGTGCCAGCAGCTTAGGTGGGACAGGGGTCGCTTTCTTT. Protein product: CASSLGGTGVAFF.

The CDR3 DNA reads TGTGCCAGCAGCCCTACAGGGGGGGACAATGAGCAGTTCTTC. It specifies CASSPTGGDNEQFF. This rearrangement joins TRBV7-9 to TRBJ2-1, with TRBD1 as a possible D gene (8 bases). This CDR3 has 14 amino acids. CDR1 and CDR2 (germline): SEHNR, FQNEAQ (reference sequence). Trimming pared 5 bases from V and 5 bases from J, leaving 13 bases between.

The rearrangement uses TRBV2 and TRBJ2-3, with 7 nucleotides matching TRBD2. V was clipped by 7 bases and J by 4 bases; unmatched bases: 14. CDR1 and CDR2 from the germline V gene are SNHLY and FYNNEI. This CDR3 contains 16 residues. The CDR3 DNA sequence: TGTGCCAGCAACCTACCTAGCGGAATTTTACCAGATACGCAGTATTTT. Its translation: CASNLPSGILPDTQYF.